These T cell receptor beta chains were read from a single sample in a study of control samples from healthy donors and cancer patients. TCRdb's copy holds only in-frame clones and misses some; the assay was immunoSEQ multiplex PCR. Of more than 50,000 clones detected, roughly 95% appear once; the ten largest clones hold about 1%. Sample: blood. The receptors stem from a woman aged 18 to 35 in good health. Each CDR3 is given with its conserved first and last residue. The D gene is left open where the match is weak. Size tells how often a clone was seen (once, few, many) or the class of an expanded clone, and some rows leave it out.

- | TRBJ1-1 | - | TRBV5-6 | CASSLDRLNTEAFF | TGTGCCAGCAGCTTGGACAGGCTGAACACTGAAGCTTTCTTT
- | TRBJ2-7 | - | TRBV30 | CAWSVLGTEQYF | TGTGCCTGGAGTGTACTAGGGACTGAGCAGTACTTC
- | TRBJ1-2 | - | TRBV7-2 | CASSSGTSKAYGYTF | TGTGCCAGCAGCTCGGGGACATCAAAAGCCTATGGCTACACCTTC
- | TRBJ1-1 | - | TRBV5-8 | CASSLGGRYTEAFF | TGTGCCAGCAGCTTGGGGGGGAGATACACTGAAGCTTTCTTT
- | TRBJ2-1 | TRBD2 | TRBV6-5 | CASSRVSGGNNEQFF | TGTGCCAGCAGTCGAGTTAGCGGGGGCAACAATGAGCAGTTCTTC
- | TRBJ2-7 | - | TRBV27 | CASSLFLPPSEQYF | TGTGCCAGCAGTTTATTCTTACCCCCTTCCGAGCAGTACTTC
- | TRBJ1-2 | TRBD1 | TRBV30 | CAWSGDRALIPFYGYTF | TGTGCCTGGAGTGGAGACAGGGCCCTCATCCCGTTCTATGGCTACACCTTC
- | TRBJ2-3 | TRBD2 | TRBV6-2/TRBV6-3 | CASSTGTSPITDTQYF | TGTGCCAGCAGTACCGGGACTAGCCCAATCACAGATACGCAGTATTTT
once | TRBJ1-2 | TRBD1 | TRBV7-2 | CASSTGQGEGGYTF | TGTGCCAGCAGCACCGGACAGGGGGAGGGAGGCTACACCTTC
few | TRBJ1-1 | - | TRBV5-1 | CASSHGSNTEAFF | TGCGCCAGCAGCCACGGGTCGAACACTGAAGCTTTCTTT
- | TRBJ1-4 | - | TRBV19 | CASSVREGATNEKLFF | TGTGCCAGTAGTGTTCGGGAAGGAGCAACTAATGAAAAACTGTTTTTT
- | TRBJ1-4 | TRBD1 | TRBV27 | CASSRRDRGEKLFF | TGTGCCAGCAGTCGCCGGGACAGGGGTGAAAAACTGTTTTTT
- | TRBJ1-4 | - | TRBV7-2 | CASSLGNWGKLFF | TGTGCCAGCAGCTTAGGGAATTGGGGTAAACTGTTTTTT
once | TRBJ1-1 | - | TRBV7-2 | CASSFPLTGEAFF | TGTGCCAGCAGCTTCCCTTTAACAGGGGAAGCTTTCTTT
- | TRBJ1-6 | - | TRBV5-8 | CASSFPQLNSPLHF | TGTGCCAGCAGCTTTCCACAGCTGAATTCACCCCTCCACTTT
- | TRBJ1-4 | - | TRBV11-2 | CASRGAGQGRGEKLFF | TGTGCCAGCCGGGGGGCCGGGCAGGGTCGGGGTGAAAAACTGTTTTTT
- | TRBJ1-2 | - | TRBV19 | CASTGRGSTNYGYTF | TGTGCCAGTACGGGCAGGGGTAGTACTAACTATGGCTACACCTTC
- | TRBJ1-1 | - | TRBV20-1 | CSALRGEAFF | TGCAGTGCTTTAAGGGGCGAAGCTTTCTTT
- | TRBJ1-5 | - | TRBV21-1 | CATLGTVGEYQPQHF | TGTGCCACCCTAGGGACGGTAGGAGAGTATCAGCCCCAGCATTTT
once | TRBJ2-4 | - | TRBV30 | CAWTGDHKNIQYF | TGTGCCTGGACTGGGGACCACAAAAACATTCAGTACTTC
- | TRBJ2-3 | TRBD2 | TRBV3-1/TRBV3-2 | CASSQVNSGLTQYF | TGTGCCAGCAGCCAAGTGAATAGCGGGTTGACGCAGTATTTT
- | TRBJ2-1 | - | TRBV3-1/TRBV3-2 | CASSLERTIYNEQFF | TGTGCCAGCAGCCTCGAGCGGACGATTTACAATGAGCAGTTCTTC
- | TRBJ2-1 | - | TRBV9 | CASSTNSDEQFF | TGTGCCAGCAGCACCAACAGCGATGAGCAGTTCTTC
- | TRBJ1-1 | - | TRBV11-2 | CASSETTNTEAFF | TGTGCCAGCAGCGAGACGACGAACACTGAAGCTTTCTTT
- | TRBJ1-2 | - | TRBV3-1/TRBV3-2 | CASSQEGNGYTF | TGTGCCAGCAGCCAAGAAGGAAATGGCTACACCTTC
- | TRBJ2-3 | - | TRBV5-1 | CASSLVQASTQYF | TGCGCCAGCAGCTTGGTTCAGGCGAGTACGCAGTATTTT
- | TRBJ1-2 | - | TRBV12-2 | CASRLTPWGYGYTF | TGTGCAAGTCGCTTAACACCCTGGGGGTACGGCTACACCTTC
once | TRBJ1-6 | TRBD1 | TRBV10-3 | CAIRPGQGNSPLHF | TGTGCCATCAGGCCCGGACAGGGGAATTCACCCCTCCACTTT
- | TRBJ1-4 | - | TRBV15 | CATSRDFELGLFNEKLFF | TGTGCCACCAGCAGAGATTTTGAGCTTGGGCTTTTCAATGAAAAACTGTTTTTT
few | TRBJ1-6 | - | TRBV9 | CASSAPLGVDNSPLHF | TGTGCCAGCAGCGCGCCCCTGGGAGTGGACAATTCACCCCTCCACTTT
- | TRBJ1-1 | - | TRBV27 | CASSPTVNTEAFF | TGTGCCAGCAGTCCGACAGTTAACACTGAAGCTTTCTTT
- | TRBJ1-1 | TRBD1 | TRBV6-5 | CASSSMGQGLGAFF | TGTGCCAGCAGTTCCATGGGACAGGGCCTTGGAGCTTTCTTT
- | TRBJ1-2 | - | TRBV5-1 | CASSLDSPDYGYTF | TGCGCCAGCAGCTTGGACAGTCCCGACTATGGCTACACCTTC